The 18 T cell receptor beta chains reported below all come from one sample, sequenced in a study of OX40 agonist ivuxolimab in advanced cancers. Only in-frame clones appear in the TCRdb table, and some are missing; sequencing was by immunoSEQ multiplex PCR. The sample has about 79,000 clones, around 90% seen once; the top ten hold 0.3% to 0.4%. The source was CD4+ or CD8+ T cells sorted from blood, collected in a trial of the OX40 agonist ivuxolimab. These receptors originate from an adult with an advanced solid tumor such as melanoma, head and neck, liver or kidney cancer.

This clone was counted only a few times. V and J are TRBV29-1 and TRBJ1-1; D is perhaps TRBD1 (6 bases). Germline V gene lookup returns CDR1 SQVTM and CDR2 ANQGSEA. With 6 bases removed from V and 5 bases from J, the gap between germline ends came to 13 bases. There are 12 residues in the CDR3. For the CDR3, the DNA is TGCAGCGTCCTCAGGGGTGAAACTGAAGCTTTCTTT. It translates to CSVLRGETEAFF.

The genes are TRBV5-6 and TRBJ2-6; weak D call: TRBD2 (5 bases). The germline V gene encodes CDR1 SGHDT and CDR2 YYEEEE. The ends were cut back, 1 base at V and 1 base at J, with 6 bases in the middle. The CDR3 totals 15 residues. CDR3 sequence reads: CASSLRGSGANVLTF. Here the CDR3 DNA reads TGTGCCAGCAGCTTGCGGGGTTCTGGGGCCAACGTCCTGACTTTC.

The chain carries TRBV30 and TRBJ1-1; D is perhaps TRBD1 (5 bases). V gave up 1 base and J gave up 4 bases, with 7 bases separating them. Germline assignment: CDR1 GTSNPN and CDR2 SVGIG (reference sequence). The CDR3 has 12 residues. The CDR3 sequence: CAWSAGPTEAFF. The CDR3 bases are TGTGCCTGGAGTGCGGGACCCACTGAAGCTTTCTTT.

J is TRBJ2-5 and V is TRBV6-6; a possible D gene is TRBD2 (6 bases). Trimming took 5 bases from V and 10 from J, leaving 20 bases between them. CDR1 is MNHNY and CDR2 is SVGAGI in the germline V gene (reference sequence). The length of the CDR3 is 14 residues. CDR3 sequence (DNA): TGTGCCAGCAGTGATCGACTAGATCGAACGGGCCAGTACTTC. Its protein product is CASSDRLDRTGQYF.

The chain links TRBV5-1 to TRBJ1-2; D not resolved. The V end was cut by 0 bases, the J end by 5 bases, with 11 bases between. CDR3 length equals 14 residues. Germline V gene sequence: CDR1 SGHRS, CDR2 YFSETQ. As DNA, the CDR3 is TGCGCCAGCAGCTTGGGGATCAGCGGATATGGCTACACCTTC. Protein: CASSLGISGYGYTF.

V gene TRBV6-1 combines with J gene TRBJ2-7, with 7 bases aligning to TRBD1. The length of the CDR3 is 17 residues. J lost 0 bases, V lost 1 base, and 9 bases had no gene match. Germline CDR1 is MNHNS and CDR2 is SASEGT. Here the CDR3 reads CASSEVRDSQSSYEQYF. The CDR3 DNA reads as TGTGCCAGCAGTGAAGTGAGGGACAGCCAGAGCTCCTACGAGCAGTACTTC.

V and J are TRBV18 and TRBJ2-5, with TRBD1 matching 7 bases. The CDR3 has 13 residues. Per the germline V gene, CDR1 is KGHSH and CDR2 is LQKENI. V shed 3 bases, J shed 2 bases, and the junction held 0 bases outside the gene matches. The CDR3 nucleotides read TGTGCCAGCTCACCGGGACAGCAAGAGACCCAGTACTTC. Translation: CASSPGQQETQYF.

The chain recombines TRBV29-1 with TRBJ2-1; TRBD2 matches 14 bases. The V segment lost 7 bases and the J segment 7 bases; nucleotides outside the gene matches: 3. This CDR3 is 13 amino acids long. Germline CDR1 and CDR2: SQVTM and ANQGSEA. CDR3 nucleotide sequence: TGCAGCGCCAGGACTAGCGGGGGGAATGAGCAGTTCTTC. Amino acids: CSARTSGGNEQFF.

The chain couples TRBV4-1 to TRBJ1-2; 9 nucleotides match TRBD1. Germline V gene lookup returns CDR1 MGHRA and CDR2 YSYEKL. CDR3 length equals 14 residues. The J segment lost 6 bases and the V segment lost 4 bases, leaving 6 bases of the junction unmatched. The CDR3 bases are TGCGCCAGCAGCCGCCCCGGGACAGGGAATGGCTACACCTTC. As protein: CASSRPGTGNGYTF.

For the CDR3, the DNA is TGTGCCAGCAGCTTAGGCAGGGAAGGCTACACCTTC. It is translated as CASSLGREGYTF. The chain couples TRBV7-8 to TRBJ1-2; a weak D match, TRBD1 (5 bases). Deletions cut 1 base from V and 8 bases from J, with 8 bases between. Per the germline V gene, CDR1 is SGHVS and CDR2 is FQNEAQ. This CDR3 has 12 amino acids.

This clone was detected only once. The chain is built from TRBV14 and TRBJ2-6; D may correspond to TRBD1 or TRBD2 (5 bases each). CDR1 and CDR2 from the germline V gene are SGHDN and FVKESK. Trimming cost V 0 bases and J 3 bases, with 12 bases left between them. The CDR3 is made up of 17 amino acids. CDR3: CASSQDRGTLGANVLTF. In DNA, the CDR3 is TGTGCCAGCAGCCAAGATAGAGGGACGCTTGGGGCCAACGTCCTGACTTTC. The whole variable domain, remainder taken from reference TRBV14 and TRBJ2-6, is EAGVTQFPSHSVIEKGQTVTLRCDPISGHDNLYWYRRVMGKEIKFLLHFVKESKQDESGMPNNRFLAERTGGTYSTLKVQPAELEDSGVYFCASSQDRGTLGANVLTFGAGSRLTVL.

The chain links TRBV30 to TRBJ1-4; D is possibly TRBD1 (5 bases). Germline V gene data show CDR1 as GTSNPN and CDR2 as SVGIG (reference sequence). The CDR3 length is 15 residues. The V gene lost 2 bases and the J gene lost 3 bases, with 13 bases spanning the gap. The CDR3 region is CAWSLRDGPNEKLFF. CDR3 sequence (DNA): TGTGCCTGGAGTCTCAGGGACGGGCCTAATGAAAAACTGTTTTTT. The whole variable domain, filled in from reference TRBV30 and TRBJ1-4, reads SQTIHQWPATLVQPVGSPLSLECTVEGTSNPNLYWYRQAAGRGLQLLFYSVGIGQISSEVPQNLSASRPQDRQFILSSKKLLLSDSGFYLCAWSLRDGPNEKLFFGSGTQLSVL.

This chain joins TRBV6-4 and TRBJ2-7; D perhaps matches TRBD2 (7 bases). Germline V gene lookup returns CDR1 MRHNA and CDR2 SNTAGT. V dropped 5 bases and J dropped 7 bases, with 24 bases sitting between them. This CDR3 spans 16 amino acids. CDR3 DNA sequence: TGTGCCAGCAGTACCGGGACACGTAGCGGGCGGGGAGAGCAGTACGTC. Its translation is CASSTGTRSGRGEQYV.

The rearrangement joins TRBV7-9 to TRBJ2-2; TRBD2 might be the D (6 bases). The CDR3 loop spans 16 amino acids. The V gene's germline CDR1 is SEHNR and CDR2 FQNEAQ (reference sequence). The V end lost 5 bases, the J end lost 2 bases, and 15 bases lay between the germline ends. CDR3 nucleotide sequence: TGTGCCAGCAGCGGTAGGGGAGGTGCTAACACCGGGGAGCTGTTTTTT. Translated, it gives CASSGRGGANTGELFF.

The chain uses TRBV6-1 and TRBJ1-1, with TRBD1 matching over 10 bases. J was trimmed by 0 bases and V by 2 bases; bases with no gene match: 9. The CDR3 consists of 18 residues. Germline V gene data show CDR1 as MNHNS and CDR2 as SASEGT. In DNA, the CDR3 is TGTGCCAGCAGTGAACCACCGGGACAGGGGATATTGAACACTGAAGCTTTCTTT. Its translation is CASSEPPGQGILNTEAFF.

V gene TRBV19 combines with J gene TRBJ2-5, with D hard to call. The germline gives CDR1 LNHDA, CDR2 SQIVND (reference sequence). Trimming removed 4 bases from V and 0 bases from J, with 6 bases in between. This CDR3 spans 13 amino acids. DNA for the CDR3: TGTGCCAGTAGTAATCTGTACCAAGAGACCCAGTACTTC. Its protein product is CASSNLYQETQYF. Based on the CDR3 plus reference TRBV19 and TRBJ2-5, the full variable domain is DGGITQSPKYLFRKEGQNVTLSCEQNLNHDAMYWYRQDPGQGLRLIYYSQIVNDFQKGDIAEGYSVSREKKESFPLTVTSAQKNPTAFYLCASSNLYQETQYFGPGTRLLVL.

The V and J genes are TRBV7-2 and TRBJ1-1; 10 positions agree with TRBD1. The junction had 5 bases not matched to a gene; V was cut back by 4 bases and J by 3 bases. Germline loops: CDR1 SGHTA, CDR2 FQGNSA. The CDR3 is 15 residues long. The CDR3: CASSWGQGLDTEAFF. The CDR3 nucleotides are TGTGCCAGCAGCTGGGGACAGGGGTTAGACACTGAAGCTTTCTTT. Variable domain in full (rest from reference TRBV7-2 and TRBJ1-1): GAGVSQSPSNKVTEKGKDVELRCDPISGHTALYWYRQSLGQGLEFLIYFQGNSAPDKSGLPSDRFSAERTGGSVSTLTIQRTQQEDSAVYLCASSWGQGLDTEAFFGQGTRLTVV.

The gene calls are TRBV6-5 and TRBJ1-1; D unclear. V gave up 7 bases and J gave up 0 bases, with 12 bases separating them. Looked up from germline, CDR1 is MNHEY and CDR2 is SVGAGI. The CDR3 is 14 amino acids. The CDR3 here is CASTEKGMNTEAFF. DNA for the CDR3: TGTGCCAGCACCGAAAAAGGGATGAACACTGAAGCTTTCTTT.